This TCR beta chain was found in a study of T cell repertoires in ileal Crohn's disease. At the level of the study: Median disease duration was about 8.2 years; approximately 32% smoked at surgery. Study-wide findings and caveats: Clonal expansions were more frequent in active smokers than non-smokers at surgery. Sorted CD8 T cells held more high-frequency clones than CD4. Clonality above 26.8% at surgery always came with endoscopic recurrence.

CDR1 is LNHDA, CDR2 SQIVND, per germline (reference sequence). The CDR3 totals 14 residues. The V gene lost 6 bases and the J gene lost 2 bases, with 12 bases spanning the gap. TCRdb keeps only in-frame clones here, not all; method: immunoSEQ multiplex PCR. The sample has about 30,000 clones, roughly 77% seen once; the top ten hold 4.5% to 7%. About this clone: Its antigen is as yet unknown.

The clonotype was recovered from an adult with Crohn's disease. Specimen: ileal tissue. The gene calls are TRBV19 and TRBJ2-3; TRBD1 might be the D (6 bases). CDR3 in DNA: TGTGCCAGTAGGAGACAGGAGAACACAGATACGCAGTATTTT. Translating gives CASRRQENTDTQYF.